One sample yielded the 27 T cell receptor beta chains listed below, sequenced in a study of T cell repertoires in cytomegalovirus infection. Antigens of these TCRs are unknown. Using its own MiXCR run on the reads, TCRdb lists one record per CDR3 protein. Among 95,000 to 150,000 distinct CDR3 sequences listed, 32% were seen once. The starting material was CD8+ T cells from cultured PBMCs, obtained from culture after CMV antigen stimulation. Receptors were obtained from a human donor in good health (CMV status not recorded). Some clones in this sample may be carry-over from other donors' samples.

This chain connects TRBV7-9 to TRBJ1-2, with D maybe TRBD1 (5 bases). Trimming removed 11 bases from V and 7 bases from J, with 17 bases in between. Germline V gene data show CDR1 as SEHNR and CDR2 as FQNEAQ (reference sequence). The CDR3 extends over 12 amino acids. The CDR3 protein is CAGIEGSAGYTF. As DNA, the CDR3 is TGTGCCGGGATCGAGGGGTCCGCTGGCTACACCTTC.

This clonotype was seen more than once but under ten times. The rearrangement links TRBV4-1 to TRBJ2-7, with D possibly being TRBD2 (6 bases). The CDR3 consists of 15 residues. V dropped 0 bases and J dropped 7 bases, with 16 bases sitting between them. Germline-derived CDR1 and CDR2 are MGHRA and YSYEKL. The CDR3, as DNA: TGCGCCAGCAGCCAAGATCGCTCGGGGGAGGATGAGCAGTACTTC. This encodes CASSQDRSGEDEQYF.

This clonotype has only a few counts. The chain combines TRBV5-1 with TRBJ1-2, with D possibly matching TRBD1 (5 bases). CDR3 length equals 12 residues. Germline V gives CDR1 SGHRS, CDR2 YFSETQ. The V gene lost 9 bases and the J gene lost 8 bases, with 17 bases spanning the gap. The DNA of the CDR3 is TGCGCCACCGAGGACGGTCAGGGAGGCTACACCTTC. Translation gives CATEDGQGGYTF.

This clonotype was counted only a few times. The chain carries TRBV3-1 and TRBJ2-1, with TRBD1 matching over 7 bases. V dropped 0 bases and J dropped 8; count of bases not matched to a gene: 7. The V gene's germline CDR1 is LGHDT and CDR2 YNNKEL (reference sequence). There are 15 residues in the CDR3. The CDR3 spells CASSQEGRGIDEQFF. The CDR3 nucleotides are TGTGCCAGCAGCCAAGAAGGCAGGGGGATAGATGAGCAGTTCTTC.

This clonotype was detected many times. CDR3 DNA sequence: TGTGCCAGCAGCTTAAGAAGGCAGGGGGCAGATACGCAGTATTTT. Protein product: CASSLRRQGADTQYF. The rearrangement joins TRBV7-9 to TRBJ2-3; 7 bases are shared with TRBD1. Germline values: CDR1 SEHNR, CDR2 FQNEAQ (reference sequence). The CDR3 is 15 amino acids. Trimming cost V 2 bases and J 4 bases; bases outside gene matches: 6.

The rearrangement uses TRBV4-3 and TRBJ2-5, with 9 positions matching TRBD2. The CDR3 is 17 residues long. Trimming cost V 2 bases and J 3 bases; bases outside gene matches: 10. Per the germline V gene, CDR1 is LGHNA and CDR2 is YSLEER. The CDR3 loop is CASSQSLTVAGEETQYF. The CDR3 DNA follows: TGCGCCAGCAGCCAAAGCCTCACCGTAGCGGGGGAAGAGACCCAGTACTTC.

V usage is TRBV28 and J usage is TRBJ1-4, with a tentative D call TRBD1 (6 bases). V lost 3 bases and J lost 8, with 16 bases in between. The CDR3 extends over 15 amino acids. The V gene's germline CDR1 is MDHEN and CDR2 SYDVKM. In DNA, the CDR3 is TGTGCCAGCAGTTTGAGGACAGTCTTTCCGGAAAAACTGTTTTTT. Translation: CASSLRTVFPEKLFF. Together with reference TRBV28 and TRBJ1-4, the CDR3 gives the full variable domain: DVKVTQSSRYLVKRTGEKVFLECVQDMDHENMFWYRQDPGLGLRLIYFSYDVKMKEKGDIPEGYSVSREKKERFSLILESASTNQTSMYLCASSLRTVFPEKLFFGSGTQLSVL.

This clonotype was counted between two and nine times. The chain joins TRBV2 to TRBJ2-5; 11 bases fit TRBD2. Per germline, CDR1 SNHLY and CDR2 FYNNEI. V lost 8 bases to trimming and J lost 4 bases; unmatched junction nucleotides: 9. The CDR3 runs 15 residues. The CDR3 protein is CASRSLAGGRETQYF. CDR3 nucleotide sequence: TGTGCCAGCCGGTCCCTAGCGGGGGGACGAGAGACCCAGTACTTC.

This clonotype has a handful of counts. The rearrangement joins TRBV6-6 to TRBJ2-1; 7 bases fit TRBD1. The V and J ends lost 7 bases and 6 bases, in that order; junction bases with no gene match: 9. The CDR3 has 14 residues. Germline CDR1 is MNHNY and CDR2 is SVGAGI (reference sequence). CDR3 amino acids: CASIDRVTGNEQFF. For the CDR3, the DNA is TGTGCCAGCATCGACAGGGTGACGGGCAATGAGCAGTTCTTC.

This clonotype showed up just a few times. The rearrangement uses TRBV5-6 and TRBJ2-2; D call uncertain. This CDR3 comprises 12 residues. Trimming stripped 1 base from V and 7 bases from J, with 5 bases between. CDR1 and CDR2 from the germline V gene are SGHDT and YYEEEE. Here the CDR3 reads CASSLSGGELFF. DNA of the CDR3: TGTGCCAGCAGCTTGTCCGGCGGGGAGCTGTTTTTT.

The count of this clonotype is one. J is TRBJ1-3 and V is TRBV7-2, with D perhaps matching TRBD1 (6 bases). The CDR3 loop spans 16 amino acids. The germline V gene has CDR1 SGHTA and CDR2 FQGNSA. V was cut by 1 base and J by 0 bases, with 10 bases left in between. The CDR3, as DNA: TGTGCCAGCAGCTTAGGGGTAGGGGGCTCTGGAAACACCATATATTTT. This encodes CASSLGVGGSGNTIYF.

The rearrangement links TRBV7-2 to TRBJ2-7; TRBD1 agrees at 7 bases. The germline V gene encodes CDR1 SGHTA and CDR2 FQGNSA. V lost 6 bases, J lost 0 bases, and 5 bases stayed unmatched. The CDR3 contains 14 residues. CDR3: CASRMDRNSYEQYF. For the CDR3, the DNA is TGTGCCAGCAGGATGGACAGGAACTCCTACGAGCAGTACTTC.

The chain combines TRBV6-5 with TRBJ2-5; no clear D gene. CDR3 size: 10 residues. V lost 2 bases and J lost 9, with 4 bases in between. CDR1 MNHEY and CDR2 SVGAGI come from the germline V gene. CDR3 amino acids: CASSYVSQYF. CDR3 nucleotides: TGTGCCAGCAGTTACGTGTCCCAGTACTTC.

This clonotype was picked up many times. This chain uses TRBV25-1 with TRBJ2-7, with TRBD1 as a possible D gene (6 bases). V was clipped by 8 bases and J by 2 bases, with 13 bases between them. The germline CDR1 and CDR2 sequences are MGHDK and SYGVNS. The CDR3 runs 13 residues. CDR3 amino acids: CASRKQGTYEQYF. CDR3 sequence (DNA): TGTGCCAGCCGCAAACAGGGAACCTACGAGCAGTACTTC.

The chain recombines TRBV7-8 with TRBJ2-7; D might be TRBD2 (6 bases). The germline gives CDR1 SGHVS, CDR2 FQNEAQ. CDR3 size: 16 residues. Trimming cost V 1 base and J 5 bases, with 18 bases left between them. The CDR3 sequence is CASSLVAWGVSHEQYF. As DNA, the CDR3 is TGTGCCAGCAGCTTAGTTGCCTGGGGGGTTAGCCACGAGCAGTACTTC.

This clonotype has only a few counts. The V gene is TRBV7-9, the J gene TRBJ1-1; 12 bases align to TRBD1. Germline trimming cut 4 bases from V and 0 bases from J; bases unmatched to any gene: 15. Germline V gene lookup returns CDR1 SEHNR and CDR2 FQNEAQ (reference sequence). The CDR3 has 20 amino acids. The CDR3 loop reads CASSSTIPGQGAKVNTEAFF. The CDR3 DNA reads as TGTGCCAGCAGCTCGACCATACCGGGACAGGGGGCGAAGGTGAACACTGAAGCTTTCTTT.

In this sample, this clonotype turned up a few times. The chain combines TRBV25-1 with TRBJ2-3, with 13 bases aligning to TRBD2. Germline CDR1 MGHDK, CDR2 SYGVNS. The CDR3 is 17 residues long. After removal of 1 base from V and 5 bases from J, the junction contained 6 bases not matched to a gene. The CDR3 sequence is CASSESWTSGGKDTQYF. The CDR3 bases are TGTGCCAGCAGTGAATCTTGGACTAGCGGGGGCAAAGATACGCAGTATTTT. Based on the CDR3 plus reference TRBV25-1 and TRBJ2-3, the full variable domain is EADIYQTPRYLVIGTGKKITLECSQTMGHDKMYWYQQDPGMELHLIHYSYGVNSTEKGDLSSESTVSRIRTEHFPLTLESARPSHTSQYLCASSESWTSGGKDTQYFGPGTRLTVL.

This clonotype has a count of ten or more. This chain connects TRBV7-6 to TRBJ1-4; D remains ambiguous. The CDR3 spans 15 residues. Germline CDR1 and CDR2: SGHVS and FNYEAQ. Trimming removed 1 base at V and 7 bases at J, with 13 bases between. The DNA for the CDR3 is TGTGCCAGCAGCTTAGGTCGGCCGCATGTTGAAAAACTGTTTTTT. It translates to CASSLGRPHVEKLFF.

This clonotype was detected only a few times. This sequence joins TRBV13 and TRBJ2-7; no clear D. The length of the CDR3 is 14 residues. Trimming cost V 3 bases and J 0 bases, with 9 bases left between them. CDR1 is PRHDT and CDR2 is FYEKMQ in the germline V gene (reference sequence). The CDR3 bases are TGTGCCAGCAGCTTCTCCCTGCGCTCCTACGAGCAGTACTTC. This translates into CASSFSLRSYEQYF.

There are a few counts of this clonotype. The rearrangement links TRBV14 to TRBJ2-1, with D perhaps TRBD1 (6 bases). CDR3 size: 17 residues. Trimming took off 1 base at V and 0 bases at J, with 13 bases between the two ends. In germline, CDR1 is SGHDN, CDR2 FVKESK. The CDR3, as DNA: TGTGCCAGCAGCCAAGTAGGACAGAGATACTCCTACAATGAGCAGTTCTTC. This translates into CASSQVGQRYSYNEQFF. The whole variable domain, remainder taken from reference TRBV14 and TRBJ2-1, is EAGVTQFPSHSVIEKGQTVTLRCDPISGHDNLYWYRRVMGKEIKFLLHFVKESKQDESGMPNNRFLAERTGGTYSTLKVQPAELEDSGVYFCASSQVGQRYSYNEQFFGPGTRLTVL.

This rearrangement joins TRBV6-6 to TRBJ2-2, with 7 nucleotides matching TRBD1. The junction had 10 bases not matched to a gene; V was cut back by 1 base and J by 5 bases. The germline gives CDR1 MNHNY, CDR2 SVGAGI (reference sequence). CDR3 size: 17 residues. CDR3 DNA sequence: TGTGCCAGCAGTTACTGGGGAACAGGGGACCTTACCGGGGAGCTGTTTTTT. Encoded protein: CASSYWGTGDLTGELFF.

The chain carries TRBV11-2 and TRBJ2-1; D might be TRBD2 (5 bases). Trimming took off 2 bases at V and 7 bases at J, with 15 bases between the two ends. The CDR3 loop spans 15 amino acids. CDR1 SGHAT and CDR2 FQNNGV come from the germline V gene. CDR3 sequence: CASSLKRLAVNEQFF. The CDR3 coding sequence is TGTGCCAGCAGCTTAAAACGGCTAGCAGTTAATGAGCAGTTCTTC. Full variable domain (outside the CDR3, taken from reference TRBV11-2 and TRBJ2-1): EAGVAQSPRYKIIEKRQSVAFWCNPISGHATLYWYQQILGQGPKLLIQFQNNGVVDDSQLPKDRFSAERLKGVDSTLKIQPAKLEDSAVYLCASSLKRLAVNEQFFGPGTRLTVL.

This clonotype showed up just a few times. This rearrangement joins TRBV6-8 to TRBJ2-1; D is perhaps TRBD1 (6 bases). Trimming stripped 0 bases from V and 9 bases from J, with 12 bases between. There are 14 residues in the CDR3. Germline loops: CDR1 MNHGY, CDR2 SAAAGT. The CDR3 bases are TGTGCCAGCAGTTACTCCACAGGGTTGAGTGAGCAGTTCTTC. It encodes CASSYSTGLSEQFF.

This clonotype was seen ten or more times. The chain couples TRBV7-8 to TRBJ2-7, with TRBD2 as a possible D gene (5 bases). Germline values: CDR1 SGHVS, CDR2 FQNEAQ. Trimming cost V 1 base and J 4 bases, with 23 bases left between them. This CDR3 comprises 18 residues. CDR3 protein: CASSLEGRLRTAVYEQYF. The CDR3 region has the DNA TGTGCCAGCAGCTTAGAAGGCCGGTTGAGGACTGCCGTATACGAGCAGTACTTC.

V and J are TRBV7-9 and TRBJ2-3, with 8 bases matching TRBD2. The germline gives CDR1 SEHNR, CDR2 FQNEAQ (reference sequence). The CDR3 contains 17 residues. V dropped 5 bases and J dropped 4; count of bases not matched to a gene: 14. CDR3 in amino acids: CASSPAGIAGYADTQYF. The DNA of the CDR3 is TGTGCCAGCAGCCCCGCGGGGATAGCGGGGTATGCAGATACGCAGTATTTT.

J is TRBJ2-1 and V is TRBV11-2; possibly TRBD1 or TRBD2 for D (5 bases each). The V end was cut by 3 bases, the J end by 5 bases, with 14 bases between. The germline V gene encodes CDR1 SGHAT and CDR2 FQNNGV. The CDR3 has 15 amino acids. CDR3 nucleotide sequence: TGTGCCAGCAGCTTTGGGACCCTGACTCACAATGAGCAGTTCTTC. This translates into CASSFGTLTHNEQFF.

CDR3 sequence (DNA): TGTGCCAGCAGTTACGGGGTCGTATCACCCCTCCACTTT. It yields the protein CASSYGVVSPLHF. V gene TRBV6-6 combines with J gene TRBJ1-6; unclear D gene. V gave up 2 bases and J gave up 10 bases, with 9 bases separating them. This CDR3 has 13 residues. CDR1 is MNHNY and CDR2 is SVGAGI in the germline V gene (reference sequence).